This is a list of T cell receptor beta chains from one sample in a study of blood T cell repertoires in COVID-19. Method: immunoSEQ multiplex PCR; TCRdb's copy keeps in-frame clones and lacks some. The table lists 100,000 to 120,000 clones, just over 75% of them singletons. Sequences were obtained from peripheral blood. Every receptor here comes from a woman of 80 years or more with acute or convalescent COVID-19. CDR3s include the opening cysteine and the closing phenylalanine or tryptophan. A D gene is named only where the DNA matches it firmly. Only part of the rows carry a size: once, few, many, or a class if the clone is expanded.

clone_size j_call v_call d_call cdr3_aa cdr3_nt
NA TRBJ1-1 TRBV6-5 NA CASSSYRNTEAFF TGTGCCAGCAGTTCATACAGAAACACTGAAGCTTTCTTT
NA TRBJ2-3 TRBV7-2 TRBD2 CASSLGGTSGGDTQYF TGTGCCAGCAGCTTAGGGGGGACTAGCGGGGGAGATACGCAGTATTTT
NA TRBJ2-2 TRBV9 TRBD1 CASSGRDRGWDTGELFF TGTGCCAGCAGCGGACGGGACAGGGGGTGGGACACCGGGGAGCTGTTTTTT
few TRBJ2-3 TRBV28 NA CASSNAEGAETDTQYF TGTGCCAGCAGTAACGCGGAGGGAGCGGAGACAGATACGCAGTATTTT
NA TRBJ2-2 TRBV5-1 NA CASSVQNTGELFF TGCGCCAGCAGCGTACAGAACACCGGGGAGCTGTTTTTT
NA TRBJ1-2 TRBV18 NA CASSPNSGRLGDYTF TGTGCCAGCTCACCTAATTCCGGGAGACTTGGGGACTACACCTTC
NA TRBJ2-5 TRBV7-8 TRBD2 CASSAGTSEQTQYF TGTGCCAGCAGCGCAGGGACTAGCGAACAGACCCAGTACTTC
NA TRBJ2-7 TRBV7-9 TRBD1 CASSLSTGVSYEQYF TGTGCCAGCAGCTTAAGTACAGGGGTCTCCTACGAGCAGTACTTC
NA TRBJ1-4 TRBV29-1 NA CSVRLQEINEKLFF TGCAGCGTCAGATTACAGGAGATTAATGAAAAACTGTTTTTT
NA TRBJ2-5 TRBV27 TRBD1 CASWTGVETQYF TGTGCCAGCTGGACAGGGGTAGAGACCCAGTACTTC
few TRBJ2-1 TRBV6-4 TRBD1 CASNYPRQGNEQFF TGTGCCAGCAATTACCCCCGACAGGGTAATGAGCAGTTCTTC
NA TRBJ1-1 TRBV3-1/TRBV3-2 NA CASSQGARGTEAFF TGTGCCAGCAGCCAAGGTGCCCGCGGCACTGAAGCTTTCTTT
once TRBJ1-3 TRBV11-2 NA CASSLPRGGVSSGNTIYF TGTGCCAGCAGCCTCCCAAGGGGTGGGGTGAGCTCTGGAAACACCATATATTTT
NA TRBJ1-2 TRBV5-6 NA CASSPPVSLYGYTF TGTGCCAGCAGCCCCCCTGTCAGTCTTTATGGCTACACCTTC
NA TRBJ2-6 TRBV7-9 NA CASSFSRGIGANVLTF TGTGCCAGCAGCTTTAGCCGCGGAATAGGGGCCAACGTCCTGACTTTC
NA TRBJ1-4 TRBV6-5 NA CASSPGGTNEKLFF TGTGCCAGCAGCCCCGGAGGGACTAATGAAAAACTGTTTTTT
NA TRBJ2-5 TRBV7-2 NA CASSFLQRVQETQYF TGTGCCAGCAGCTTCCTCCAGCGGGTCCAAGAGACCCAGTACTTC
NA TRBJ1-6 TRBV19 NA CASSHREFSPLHF TGTGCCAGTAGCCACAGGGAGTTCTCACCCCTCCACTTT
NA TRBJ2-1 TRBV3-1/TRBV3-2 TRBD2 CASSRTSGGSYNEQFF TGTGCCAGCAGCCGGACTAGCGGGGGGTCCTACAATGAGCAGTTCTTC
NA TRBJ2-7 TRBV10-2 TRBD2 CARKPGRGYEQYF TGCGCCAGAAAACCCGGGAGGGGATACGAGCAGTACTTC
NA TRBJ2-5 TRBV7-2 NA CASSLLSDQETQYF TGTGCCAGCAGCTTACTGAGCGACCAAGAGACCCAGTACTTC
once TRBJ1-1 TRBV12-3/TRBV12-4 NA CASTRYGGSEAFF TGTGCCAGCACCCGATATGGGGGGAGTGAAGCTTTCTTT
NA TRBJ2-7 TRBV7-9 TRBD2 CASSPSGGHVVQYF TGTGCCAGCAGCCCTAGCGGGGGGCACGTTGTACAGTACTTC
once TRBJ1-1 TRBV5-1 TRBD1 CASSFRIGRGQYDTEAFF TGCGCCAGCAGCTTTAGGATCGGCAGGGGACAGTATGACACTGAAGCTTTCTTT
NA TRBJ2-1 TRBV19 TRBD2 CASSDRLAGGAEQFF TGTGCCAGTAGCGATCGACTAGCGGGGGGGGCGGAGCAGTTCTTC
NA TRBJ2-2 TRBV4-1 NA CASSQERGFGLFF TGCGCCAGCAGCCAAGAACGCGGGTTTGGGCTGTTTTTT
NA TRBJ1-1 TRBV7-2 NA CASSLGPSGNTEAFF TGTGCCAGCAGCTTAGGCCCGTCAGGGAACACTGAAGCTTTCTTT
NA TRBJ2-7 TRBV7-2 NA CASSFTYEQYF TGTGCCAGCAGCTTTACCTACGAGCAGTACTTC
few TRBJ2-2 TRBV6-2/TRBV6-3 TRBD2 CASSYPSGGVNTGELFF TGTGCCAGCAGTTACCCTAGCGGGGGGGTGAACACCGGGGAGCTGTTTTTT
NA TRBJ2-1 TRBV10-3 TRBD2 CAISDSGLAGYNEQFF TGTGCCATCAGTGATTCGGGACTAGCGGGGTACAATGAGCAGTTCTTC
NA TRBJ1-1 TRBV29-1 NA CSVDGLGGDNTEAFF TGCAGCGTTGACGGGCTAGGAGGGGATAACACTGAAGCTTTCTTT
NA TRBJ1-3 TRBV12-3/TRBV12-4 NA CASNRRRDTIYF TGTGCCAGCAACCGACGCCGGGACACCATATATTTT
NA TRBJ1-4 TRBV18 TRBD1 CASSPSTGAKEKLFF TGTGCCAGCTCACCCTCGACAGGGGCCAAGGAAAAACTGTTTTTT
NA TRBJ1-2 TRBV28 NA CASSIIARAGYTF TGTGCCAGCTCAATCATTGCCAGGGCTGGCTACACCTTC
NA TRBJ1-2 TRBV11-2 NA CASSLAGGYGYTF TGTGCCAGCAGCTTAGCGGGGGGGTATGGCTACACCTTC
NA TRBJ1-2 TRBV4-3 TRBD1 CASSQDRTGLIYNYGYTF TGCGCCAGCAGCCAAGATAGGACAGGGCTTATTTATAACTATGGCTACACCTTC
once TRBJ2-7 TRBV12-3/TRBV12-4 NA CASSLSVYEQYF TGTGCCAGCAGTTTATCGGTTTACGAGCAGTACTTC
NA TRBJ1-4 TRBV6-1 NA CASSEALGWFNEKLFF TGTGCCAGCAGTGAAGCGCTAGGTTGGTTTAATGAAAAACTGTTTTTT
few TRBJ2-1 TRBV6-1 TRBD2 CASGGTSGGLVYNEQFF TGTGCCAGCGGTGGGACTAGCGGGGGCCTTGTCTACAATGAGCAGTTCTTC
NA TRBJ2-1 TRBV5-4 TRBD2 CASSSLAENYNEQFF TGTGCCAGCAGCTCTCTAGCGGAGAACTACAATGAGCAGTTCTTC
NA TRBJ2-5 TRBV27 TRBD2 CASSLSLRGLAGWETQYF TGTGCCAGCAGTTTATCGTTAAGAGGGCTAGCGGGATGGGAGACCCAGTACTTC
NA TRBJ2-3 TRBV4-1 TRBD2 CASSQPTRAGGPSTDTQYF TGCGCCAGCAGCCAACCGACCCGAGCGGGAGGGCCGAGCACAGATACGCAGTATTTT
medium-sized TRBJ1-2 TRBV30 NA CAWNRDRPYGYTF TGTGCCTGGAATCGCGACAGGCCCTATGGCTACACCTTC
NA TRBJ1-2 TRBV18 TRBD1 CASSPRDTGAGSYTF TGTGCCAGCTCACCACGAGACACAGGGGCTGGGAGCTACACCTTC
NA TRBJ1-1 TRBV7-8 NA CASSPHGRYTEAFF TGTGCCAGCAGCCCCCACGGGAGGTATACTGAAGCTTTCTTT
NA TRBJ2-5 TRBV4-1 TRBD2 CASSQDQMRTGLEETQYF TGCGCCAGCAGCCAAGATCAAATGAGGACGGGACTAGAAGAGACCCAGTACTTC
NA TRBJ2-2 TRBV4-1 TRBD2 CASSQTLAGVNTGELFF TGCGCCAGCAGCCAAACCTTAGCGGGAGTTAACACCGGGGAGCTGTTTTTT
NA TRBJ2-3 TRBV6-5 NA CASNGGTDTQYF TGTGCCAGCAACGGGGGCACAGATACGCAGTATTTT
NA TRBJ2-2 TRBV4-1 NA CASRGANTGELFF TGCGCCAGCCGGGGGGCCAACACCGGGGAGCTGTTTTTT
NA TRBJ2-7 TRBV9 NA CASSVGRGPYYEQYF TGTGCCAGCAGCGTCGGGCGGGGGCCCTACTACGAGCAGTACTTC
NA TRBJ2-2 TRBV19 TRBD2 CARLAGNTGELFF TGTGCCAGACTAGCGGGGAACACCGGGGAGCTGTTTTTT
NA TRBJ1-2 TRBV19 TRBD1 CASIEHPNRGYGYTF TGTGCCAGTATCGAACACCCGAACAGGGGTTATGGCTACACCTTC
NA TRBJ1-5 TRBV6-2/TRBV6-3 NA CASSFLTGNQPQHF TGTGCCAGCAGTTTCCTGACAGGCAATCAGCCCCAGCATTTT
NA TRBJ1-5 TRBV4-2 TRBD1 CASSQEGQGINQPQHF TGTGCCAGCAGCCAAGAGGGACAGGGTATCAATCAGCCCCAGCATTTT
NA TRBJ2-3 TRBV5-1 TRBD2 CASSLGGNERGVEDTQYF TGCGCCAGCAGCTTGGGTGGTAATGAGCGGGGGGTCGAGGATACGCAGTATTTT